The text below deals with one T cell receptor beta chain. What it binds is not known. This entry comes from a study of blood T cells in healthy people across ages. Using a J-beta primer mix together with a sample-barcoded 5' primer, a second PCR was run for 7 to 11 cycles. MiXCR was run by TCRdb on the 5' RACE reads, yielding one entry per CDR3 protein. The top ten hold about 3% of the sample, which has approximately 800,000 distinct CDR3 sequences, 25% to 30% seen once. The CDR3 totals 13 residues. Germline CDR1 SGHTA, CDR2 FQGTGA. Study results and caveats: Across samples, TCR beta diversity tracked strongly with naive T cell percentage. Older age went with lower TCR beta diversity per million T cells, in a roughly linear way.

The same sample was also studied in work on T cells of mothers and their children. That paper notes: The donors comprised over 5 children and their three healthy Caucasian mothers. A slight, non-significant increase in overlap was found for related mother-child pairs relative to unrelated pairs.

The chain has TRBV7-3 and TRBJ2-5, with TRBD1 matching 7 bases. The DNA end is more similar to TRBJ2-1, so the J call may be wrong. The specimen sequenced was blood. The TCR comes from a boy younger than 18 in good health. The CDR3 nucleotides read TGTGCCAGCAGCTTGCAGGGGGATGATGAGCAGTTCTTC. Translation: CASSLQGDDEQFF.